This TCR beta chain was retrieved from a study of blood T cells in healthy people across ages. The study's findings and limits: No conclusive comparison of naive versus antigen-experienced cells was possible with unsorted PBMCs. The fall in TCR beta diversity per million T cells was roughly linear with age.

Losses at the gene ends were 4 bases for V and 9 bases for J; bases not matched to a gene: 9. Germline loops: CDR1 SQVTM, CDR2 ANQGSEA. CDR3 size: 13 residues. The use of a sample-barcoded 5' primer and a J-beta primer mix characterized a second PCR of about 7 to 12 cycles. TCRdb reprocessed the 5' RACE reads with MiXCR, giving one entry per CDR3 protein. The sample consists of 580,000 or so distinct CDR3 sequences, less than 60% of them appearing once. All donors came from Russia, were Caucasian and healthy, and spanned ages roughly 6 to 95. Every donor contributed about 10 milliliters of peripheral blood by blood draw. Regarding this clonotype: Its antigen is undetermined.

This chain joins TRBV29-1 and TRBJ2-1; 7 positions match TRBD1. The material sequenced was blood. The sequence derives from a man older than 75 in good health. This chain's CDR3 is CSVGTGEDGEQFF. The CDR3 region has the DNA TGCAGCGTTGGAACAGGGGAAGATGGTGAGCAGTTCTTC.